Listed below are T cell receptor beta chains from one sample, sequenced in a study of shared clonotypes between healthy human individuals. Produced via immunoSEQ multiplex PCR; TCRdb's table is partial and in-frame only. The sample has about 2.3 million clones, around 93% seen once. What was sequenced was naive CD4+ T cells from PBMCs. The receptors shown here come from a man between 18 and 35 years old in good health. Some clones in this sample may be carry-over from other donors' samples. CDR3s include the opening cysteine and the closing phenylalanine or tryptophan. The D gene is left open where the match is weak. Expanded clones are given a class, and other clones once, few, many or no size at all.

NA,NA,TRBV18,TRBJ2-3,CASSPQSTDTQYF,TGTGCCAGCTCACCCCAAAGCACAGATACGCAGTATTTT
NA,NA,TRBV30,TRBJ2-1,CAWSLSAIKQFF,TGTGCCTGGAGTCTGTCAGCGATTAAGCAGTTCTTC
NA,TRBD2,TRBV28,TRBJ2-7,CASSFSAGGKEQYF,TGTGCCAGCAGTTTCTCGGCGGGAGGTAAGGAGCAGTACTTC
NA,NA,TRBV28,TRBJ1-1,CASSPFTSNTEAFF,TGTGCCAGCAGCCCGTTCACTTCTAACACTGAAGCTTTCTTT
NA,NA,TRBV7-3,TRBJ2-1,CASSTTGNSYNEQFF,TGTGCCAGCAGCACGACAGGTAACTCCTACAATGAGCAGTTCTTC
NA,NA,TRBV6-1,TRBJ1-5,CASRLDSNQPQHF,TGTGCCAGCCGACTAGATAGCAATCAGCCCCAGCATTTT
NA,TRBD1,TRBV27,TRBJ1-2,CASSAGQKGGYTF,TGTGCCAGCAGTGCGGGACAGAAGGGTGGCTACACCTTC
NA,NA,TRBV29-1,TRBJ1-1,CSARTDPNTEAFF,TGCAGCGCCCGGACAGACCCAAACACTGAAGCTTTCTTT
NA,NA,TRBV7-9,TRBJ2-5,CASSFSRGEQYF,TGTGCCAGCAGCTTCTCCCGAGGGGAGCAGTACTTC
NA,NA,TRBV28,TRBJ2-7,CASSLLPGQPTPYEQYF,TGTGCCAGCAGTCTACTTCCTGGGCAGCCTACTCCCTACGAGCAGTACTTC
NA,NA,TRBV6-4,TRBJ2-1,CASSPSTSSYNEQFF,TGTGCCAGCAGTCCATCGACCAGCTCCTACAATGAGCAGTTCTTC
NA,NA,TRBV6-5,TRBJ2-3,CASSYLGDTQYF,TGTGCCAGCAGTTACCTGGGAGATACGCAGTATTTT
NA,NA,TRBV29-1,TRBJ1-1,CSVWGDTEAFF,TGCAGCGTTTGGGGGGACACTGAAGCTTTCTTT
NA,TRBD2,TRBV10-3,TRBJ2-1,CAISYRPGLAGENEQFF,TGTGCCATCAGCTACAGACCGGGACTAGCGGGAGAGAATGAGCAGTTCTTC
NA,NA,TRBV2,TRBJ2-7,CASMWEGGEQYF,TGTGCCAGCATGTGGGAGGGGGGCGAGCAGTACTTC
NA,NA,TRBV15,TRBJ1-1,CATSRDAANTEAFF,TGTGCCACCAGCAGAGACGCAGCGAACACTGAAGCTTTCTTT
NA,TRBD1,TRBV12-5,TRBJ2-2,CASGLGQGNTGELFF,TGTGCTAGTGGACTGGGACAGGGGAACACCGGGGAGCTGTTTTTT
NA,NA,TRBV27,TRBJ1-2,CASSLRGDGYTF,TGTGCCAGCAGTTTACGGGGGGATGGCTACACCTTC
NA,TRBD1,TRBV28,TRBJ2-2,CASKGTENTGELFF,TGTGCCAGCAAGGGGACAGAGAACACCGGGGAGCTGTTTTTT
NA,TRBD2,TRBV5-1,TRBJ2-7,CASSYIAGVNYEQYF,TGCGCCAGCAGCTACATAGCGGGAGTAAACTACGAGCAGTACTTC
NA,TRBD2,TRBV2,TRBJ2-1,CASSVGGSSYNEQFF,TGTGCCAGCAGTGTCGGCGGGAGCTCCTACAATGAGCAGTTCTTC
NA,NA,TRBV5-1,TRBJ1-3,CASSLSGQRNTIYF,TGCGCCAGCAGCTTGTCGGGACAAAGAAACACCATATATTTT
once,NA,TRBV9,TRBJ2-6,CASSVADSPFSGANVLTF,TGTGCCAGCAGCGTAGCTGACAGCCCATTCTCTGGGGCCAACGTCCTGACTTTC
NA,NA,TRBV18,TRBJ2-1,CASSPTLGNEQFF,TGTGCCAGCTCACCGACATTGGGGAATGAGCAGTTCTTC
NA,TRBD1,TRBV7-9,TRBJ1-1,CASRSFPGGIAEAFF,TGTGCCAGCAGATCATTTCCAGGGGGAATCGCTGAAGCTTTCTTT
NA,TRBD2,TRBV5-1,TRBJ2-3,CASSLGSGSKDTQYF,TGCGCCAGCAGCTTGGGTAGCGGGAGTAAAGATACGCAGTATTTT
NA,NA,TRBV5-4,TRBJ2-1,CASSLGSRGNEQFF,TGTGCCAGCAGCTTGGGGAGCAGGGGCAATGAGCAGTTCTTC
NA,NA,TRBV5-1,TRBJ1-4,CASTPGTANEKLFF,TGCGCCAGCACCCCAGGGACCGCTAATGAAAAACTGTTTTTT
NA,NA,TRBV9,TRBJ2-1,CASSPRQTYNEQFF,TGTGCCAGCAGCCCCCGACAGACCTACAATGAGCAGTTCTTC
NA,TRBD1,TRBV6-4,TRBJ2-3,CASSESGTGVDTQYF,TGTGCCAGCAGTGAATCCGGGACAGGGGTCGATACGCAGTATTTT
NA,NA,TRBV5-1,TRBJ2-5,CASSLAASPGETQYF,TGCGCCAGCAGCTTGGCCGCTTCGCCCGGGGAGACCCAGTACTTC
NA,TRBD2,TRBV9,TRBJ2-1,CASSVGTSTPGEQFF,TGTGCCAGCAGCGTAGGGACTAGTACCCCCGGGGAGCAGTTCTTC
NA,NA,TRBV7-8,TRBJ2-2,CASSLVGRGVSTGELFF,TGTGCCAGCAGCTTAGTCGGCAGGGGGGTTAGTACCGGGGAGCTGTTTTTT
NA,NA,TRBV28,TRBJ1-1,CASRSSSGVAFF,TGTGCCAGCCGATCCAGTTCTGGGGTCGCTTTCTTT
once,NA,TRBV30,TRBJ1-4,CAWSAGVGNKLFF,TGTGCCTGGAGTGCGGGGGTTGGGAACAAACTGTTTTTT
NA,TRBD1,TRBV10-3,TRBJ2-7,CAISVTGAYEQYF,TGTGCCATCAGTGTGACAGGGGCCTACGAGCAGTACTTC
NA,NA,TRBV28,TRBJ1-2,CASSLGVRGGVNYGYTF,TGTGCCAGCAGTTTAGGCGTGAGGGGTGGAGTTAACTATGGCTACACCTTC
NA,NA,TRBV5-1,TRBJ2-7,CASNAGTYEQYF,TGCGCCAGCAATGCGGGAACCTACGAGCAGTACTTC
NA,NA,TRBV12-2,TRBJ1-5,CASRFALRHGAREPQHF,TGTGCAAGTCGCTTCGCCCTCCGACATGGGGCAAGGGAGCCCCAGCATTTT
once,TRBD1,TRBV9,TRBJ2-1,CASSHRLGQGFNEQFF,TGTGCCAGCAGCCACCGACTAGGACAGGGGTTCAATGAGCAGTTCTTC
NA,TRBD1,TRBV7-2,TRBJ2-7,CASSFRTGGYEQYF,TGTGCCAGCAGCTTCAGGACAGGGGGGTACGAGCAGTACTTC
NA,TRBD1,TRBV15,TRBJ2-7,CATSARQGAYEQYF,TGTGCCACCAGCGCACGACAGGGGGCCTACGAGCAGTACTTC
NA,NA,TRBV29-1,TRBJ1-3,CSATTGSGNTIYF,TGCAGCGCAACTACAGGCTCTGGAAACACCATATATTTT
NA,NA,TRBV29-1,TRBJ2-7,CSVGQGYSYEQYF,TGCAGCGTTGGGCAGGGGTACTCCTACGAGCAGTACTTC
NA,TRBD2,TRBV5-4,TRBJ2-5,CASSSGLAGRQETQYF,TGTGCCAGCAGCTCAGGACTAGCGGGTCGCCAAGAGACCCAGTACTTC
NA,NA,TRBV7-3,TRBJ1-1,CASSLGGSEAFF,TGTGCCAGCAGTTTGGGGGGGTCTGAAGCTTTCTTT
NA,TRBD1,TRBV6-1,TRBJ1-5,CASSEETGGRQPQHF,TGTGCCAGCAGTGAGGAGACAGGGGGTCGTCAGCCCCAGCATTTT
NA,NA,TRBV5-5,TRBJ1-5,CASSIWTDQPQHF,TGTGCCAGCAGCATCTGGACTGATCAGCCCCAGCATTTT
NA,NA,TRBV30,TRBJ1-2,CAWTNTVFAYGYTF,TGTGCCTGGACCAACACCGTCTTCGCCTATGGCTACACCTTC
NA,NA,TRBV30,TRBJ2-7,CAWSVRDWGGRSYEQYF,TGTGCCTGGAGTGTGAGGGATTGGGGAGGCCGCTCCTACGAGCAGTACTTC
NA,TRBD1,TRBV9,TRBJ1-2,CASSVGPWQGDYGYTF,TGTGCCAGCAGCGTAGGTCCTTGGCAGGGGGACTATGGCTACACCTTC
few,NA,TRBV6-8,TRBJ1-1,CRDFANTEAFF,TGTCGGGACTTCGCGAACACTGAAGCTTTCTTT
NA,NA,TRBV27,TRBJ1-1,CASRRDAEAFF,TGTGCCAGCAGAAGAGACGCTGAAGCTTTCTTT
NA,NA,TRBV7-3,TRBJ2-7,CASSLGVPGRDEQYF,TGTGCCAGCAGCCTAGGGGTCCCAGGGAGAGACGAGCAGTACTTC
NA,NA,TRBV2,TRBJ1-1,CASILDRGGNTEAFF,TGTGCCAGCATTCTAGACCGCGGGGGGAACACTGAAGCTTTCTTT
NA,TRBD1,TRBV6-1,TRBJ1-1,CASSETRATGSTEAFF,TGTGCCAGCAGTGAAACTCGGGCGACAGGGTCCACTGAAGCTTTCTTT
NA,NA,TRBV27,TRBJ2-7,CASTKGDTAYEQYF,TGTGCCAGTACCAAGGGGGACACCGCCTACGAGCAGTACTTC
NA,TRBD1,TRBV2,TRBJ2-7,CASSITDRDSSYEQYF,TGTGCCAGCAGTATCACGGACAGGGACAGCTCCTACGAGCAGTACTTC
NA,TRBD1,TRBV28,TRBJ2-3,CASSFGQGAGTDTQYF,TGTGCCAGCAGTTTCGGACAGGGGGCTGGCACAGATACGCAGTATTTT